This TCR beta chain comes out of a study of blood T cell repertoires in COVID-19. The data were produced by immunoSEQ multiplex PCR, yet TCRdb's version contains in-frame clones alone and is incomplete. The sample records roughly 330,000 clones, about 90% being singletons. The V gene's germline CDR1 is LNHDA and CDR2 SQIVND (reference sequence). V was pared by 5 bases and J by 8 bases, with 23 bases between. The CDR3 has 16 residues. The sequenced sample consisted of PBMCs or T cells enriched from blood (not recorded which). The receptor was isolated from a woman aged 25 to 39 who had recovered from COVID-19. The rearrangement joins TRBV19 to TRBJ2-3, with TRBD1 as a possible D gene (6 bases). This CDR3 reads CASSPGTTHPSSTQYF. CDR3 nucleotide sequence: TGTGCCAGTAGTCCCGGGACAACCCATCCCTCGAGTACGCAGTATTTT.